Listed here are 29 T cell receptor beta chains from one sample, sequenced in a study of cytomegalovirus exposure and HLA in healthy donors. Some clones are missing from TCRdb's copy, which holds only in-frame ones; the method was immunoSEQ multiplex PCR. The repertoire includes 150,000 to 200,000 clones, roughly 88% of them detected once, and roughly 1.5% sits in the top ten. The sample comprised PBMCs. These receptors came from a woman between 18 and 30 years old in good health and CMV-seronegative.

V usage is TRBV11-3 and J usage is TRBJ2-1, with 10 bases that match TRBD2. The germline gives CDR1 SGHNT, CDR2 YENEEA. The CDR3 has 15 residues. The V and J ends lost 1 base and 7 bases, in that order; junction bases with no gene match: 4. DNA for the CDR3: TGTGCCAGCAGCTTAGGTAATAGCGGGGGGAATGAGCAGTTCTTC. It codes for CASSLGNSGGNEQFF.

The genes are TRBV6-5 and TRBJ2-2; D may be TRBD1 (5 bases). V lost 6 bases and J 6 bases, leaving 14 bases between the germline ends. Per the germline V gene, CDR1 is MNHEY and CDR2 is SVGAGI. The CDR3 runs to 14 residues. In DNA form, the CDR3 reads TGTGCCAGCAGACAGGATGGCGTCTCCGGGGAGCTGTTTTTT. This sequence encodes CASRQDGVSGELFF.

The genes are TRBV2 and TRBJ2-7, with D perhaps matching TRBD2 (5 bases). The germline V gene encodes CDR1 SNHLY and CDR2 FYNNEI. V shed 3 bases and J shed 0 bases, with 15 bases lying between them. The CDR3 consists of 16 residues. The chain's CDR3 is CASSDPFLAVSYEQYF. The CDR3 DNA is TGTGCCAGCAGTGACCCCTTTCTAGCAGTCTCCTACGAGCAGTACTTC.

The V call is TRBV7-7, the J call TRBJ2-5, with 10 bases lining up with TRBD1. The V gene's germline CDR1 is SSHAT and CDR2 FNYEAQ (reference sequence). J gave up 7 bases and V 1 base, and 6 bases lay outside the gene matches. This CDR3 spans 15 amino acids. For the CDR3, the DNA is TGTGCCAGCAGCTTAGGTAGCGGACAGGGGGTGACCCAGTACTTC. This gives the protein CASSLGSGQGVTQYF.

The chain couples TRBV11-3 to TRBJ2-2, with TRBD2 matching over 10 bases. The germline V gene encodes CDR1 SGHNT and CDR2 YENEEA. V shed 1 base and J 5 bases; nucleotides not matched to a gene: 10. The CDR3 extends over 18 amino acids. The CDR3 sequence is CASSLVYSGRAPTGELFF. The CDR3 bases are TGTGCCAGCAGCTTAGTGTACAGCGGGAGGGCCCCTACCGGGGAGCTGTTTTTT.

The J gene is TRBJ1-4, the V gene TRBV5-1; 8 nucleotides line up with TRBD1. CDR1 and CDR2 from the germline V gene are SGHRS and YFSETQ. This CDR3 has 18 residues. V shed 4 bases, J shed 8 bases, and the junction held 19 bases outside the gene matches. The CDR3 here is CASSQTKRSRQGNEKLFF. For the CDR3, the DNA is TGCGCCAGCAGCCAAACTAAAAGGTCGAGACAGGGGAACGAAAAACTGTTTTTT.

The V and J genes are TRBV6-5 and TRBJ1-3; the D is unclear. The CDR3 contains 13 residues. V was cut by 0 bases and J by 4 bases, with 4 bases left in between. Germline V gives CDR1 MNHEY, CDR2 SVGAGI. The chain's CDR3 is CASSYSRGNTIYF. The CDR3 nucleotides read TGTGCCAGCAGTTACTCGAGAGGAAACACCATATATTTT.

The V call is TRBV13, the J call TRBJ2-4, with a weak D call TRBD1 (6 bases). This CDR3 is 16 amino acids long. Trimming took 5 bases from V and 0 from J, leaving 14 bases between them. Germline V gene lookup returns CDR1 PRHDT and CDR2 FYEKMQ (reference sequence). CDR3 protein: CASSLQGHLAKNIQYF. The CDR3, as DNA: TGTGCCAGCAGCCTCCAGGGACATTTAGCCAAAAACATTCAGTACTTC.

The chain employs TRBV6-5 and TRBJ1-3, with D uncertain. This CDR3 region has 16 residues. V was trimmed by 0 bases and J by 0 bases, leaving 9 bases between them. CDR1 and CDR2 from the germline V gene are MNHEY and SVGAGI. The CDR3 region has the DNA TGTGCCAGCAGTTACTCGTGGAGCTACTCTGGAAACACCATATATTTT. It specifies CASSYSWSYSGNTIYF.

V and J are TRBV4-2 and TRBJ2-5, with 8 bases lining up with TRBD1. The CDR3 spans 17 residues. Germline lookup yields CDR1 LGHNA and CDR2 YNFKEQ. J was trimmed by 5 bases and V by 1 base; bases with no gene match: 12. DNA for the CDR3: TGTGCCAGCAGCCAAGGTGGGCTCAGGGGGCGCGGGGAGACCCAGTACTTC. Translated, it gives CASSQGGLRGRGETQYF.

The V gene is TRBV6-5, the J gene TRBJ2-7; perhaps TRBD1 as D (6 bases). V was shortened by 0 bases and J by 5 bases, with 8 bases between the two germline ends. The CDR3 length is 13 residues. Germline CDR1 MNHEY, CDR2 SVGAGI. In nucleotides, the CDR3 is TGTGCCAGCAGTTACTCGGGGGCAGACGAGCAGTACTTC. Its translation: CASSYSGADEQYF.

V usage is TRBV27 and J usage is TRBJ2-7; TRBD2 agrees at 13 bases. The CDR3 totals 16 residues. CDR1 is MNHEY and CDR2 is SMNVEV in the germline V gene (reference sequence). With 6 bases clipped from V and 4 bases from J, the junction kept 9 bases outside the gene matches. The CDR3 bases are TGTGCCAGCAGCCGAGGGACTAGCGGGAACCGGTACGAGCAGTACTTC. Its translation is CASSRGTSGNRYEQYF.

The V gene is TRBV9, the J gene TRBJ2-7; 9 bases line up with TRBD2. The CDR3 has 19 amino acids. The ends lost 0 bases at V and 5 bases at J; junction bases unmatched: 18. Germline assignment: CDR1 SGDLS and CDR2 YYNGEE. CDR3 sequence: CASSVAYGAGGTLGHEQYF. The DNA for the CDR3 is TGTGCCAGCAGCGTAGCTTACGGAGCGGGGGGTACCTTGGGGCACGAGCAGTACTTC.

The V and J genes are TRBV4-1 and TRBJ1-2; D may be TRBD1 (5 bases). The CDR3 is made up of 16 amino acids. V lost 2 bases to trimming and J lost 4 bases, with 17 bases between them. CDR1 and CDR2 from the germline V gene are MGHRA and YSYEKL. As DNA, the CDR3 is TGCGCCAGCAGCCAACCCACCCGACACAGGTCCTATGGCTACACCTTC. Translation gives CASSQPTRHRSYGYTF.

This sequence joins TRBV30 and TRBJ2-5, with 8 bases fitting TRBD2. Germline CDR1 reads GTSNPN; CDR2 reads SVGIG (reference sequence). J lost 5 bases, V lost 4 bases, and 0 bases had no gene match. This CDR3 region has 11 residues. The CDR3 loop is CAWTSGETQYF. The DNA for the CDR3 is TGTGCCTGGACTAGCGGGGAGACCCAGTACTTC.

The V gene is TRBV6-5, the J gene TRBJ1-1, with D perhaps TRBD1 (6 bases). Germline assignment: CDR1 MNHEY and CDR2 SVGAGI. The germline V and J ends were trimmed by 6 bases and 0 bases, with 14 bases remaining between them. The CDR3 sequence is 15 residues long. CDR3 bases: TGTGCCAGCAGCCCCGAAGGACAGCTGAACACTGAAGCTTTCTTT. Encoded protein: CASSPEGQLNTEAFF.

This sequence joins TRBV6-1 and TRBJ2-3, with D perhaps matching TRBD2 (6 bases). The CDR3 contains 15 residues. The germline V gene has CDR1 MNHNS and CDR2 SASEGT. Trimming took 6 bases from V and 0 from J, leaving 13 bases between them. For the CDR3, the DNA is TGTGCCAGCAGCCCCCTGGGGAGGAGCACAGATACGCAGTATTTT. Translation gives CASSPLGRSTDTQYF.

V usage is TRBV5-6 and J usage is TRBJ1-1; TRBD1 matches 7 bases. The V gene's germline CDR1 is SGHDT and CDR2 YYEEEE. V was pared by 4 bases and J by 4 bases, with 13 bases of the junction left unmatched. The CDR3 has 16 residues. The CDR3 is CASSIGRGASSTEAFF. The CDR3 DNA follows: TGTGCCAGCAGCATCGGCAGGGGGGCCTCGAGCACTGAAGCTTTCTTT.

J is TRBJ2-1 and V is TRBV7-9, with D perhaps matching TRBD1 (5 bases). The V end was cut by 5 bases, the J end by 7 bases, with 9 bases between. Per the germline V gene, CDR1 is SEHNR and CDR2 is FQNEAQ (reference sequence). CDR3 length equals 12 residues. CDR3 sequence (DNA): TGTGCCAGCAGCCCACAGGCGAATGAGCAGTTCTTC. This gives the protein CASSPQANEQFF.

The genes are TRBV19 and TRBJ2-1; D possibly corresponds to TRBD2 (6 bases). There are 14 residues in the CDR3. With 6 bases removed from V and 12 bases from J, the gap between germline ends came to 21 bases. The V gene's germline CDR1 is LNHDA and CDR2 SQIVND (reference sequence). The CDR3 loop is CASSPKAGLGRQFF. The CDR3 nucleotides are TGTGCCAGTAGCCCAAAAGCGGGCTTAGGGAGGCAGTTCTTC.

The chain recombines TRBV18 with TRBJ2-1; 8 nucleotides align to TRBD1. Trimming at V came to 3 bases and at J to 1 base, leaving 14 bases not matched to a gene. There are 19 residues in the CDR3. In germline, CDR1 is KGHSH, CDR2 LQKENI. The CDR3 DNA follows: TGTGCCAGCTCACCCGGGACAGGATCTAATAGCGGTTCCTACAATGAGCAGTTCTTC. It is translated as CASSPGTGSNSGSYNEQFF. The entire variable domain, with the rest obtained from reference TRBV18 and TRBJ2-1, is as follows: NAGVMQNPRHLVRRRGQEARLRCSPMKGHSHVYWYRQLPEEGLKFMVYLQKENIIDESGMPKERFSAEFPKEGPSILRIQQVVRGDSAAYFCASSPGTGSNSGSYNEQFFGPGTRLTVL.

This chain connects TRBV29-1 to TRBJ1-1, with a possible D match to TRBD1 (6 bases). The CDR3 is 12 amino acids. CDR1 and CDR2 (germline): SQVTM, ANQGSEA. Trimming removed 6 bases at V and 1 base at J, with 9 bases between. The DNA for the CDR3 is TGCAGCGTGACACAGGGGAACACTGAAGCTTTCTTT. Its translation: CSVTQGNTEAFF.

The CDR3 reads CASSPRTGNTEAFF. CDR3 in DNA: TGTGCCAGCAGCCCTAGGACAGGGAACACTGAAGCTTTCTTT. The chain recombines TRBV5-4 with TRBJ1-1, with 7 bases aligning to TRBD1. Germline CDR1 and CDR2: SGHNT and YYREEE (reference sequence). The trim removed 4 bases at V and 1 base at J, leaving 4 bases unmatched. The CDR3 runs to 14 residues. Based on the CDR3 plus reference TRBV5-4 and TRBJ1-1, the full variable domain is ETGVTQSPTHLIKTRGQQVTLRCSSQSGHNTVSWYQQALGQGPQFIFQYYREEENGRGNFPPRFSGLQFPNYSSELNVNALELDDSALYLCASSPRTGNTEAFFGQGTRLTVV.

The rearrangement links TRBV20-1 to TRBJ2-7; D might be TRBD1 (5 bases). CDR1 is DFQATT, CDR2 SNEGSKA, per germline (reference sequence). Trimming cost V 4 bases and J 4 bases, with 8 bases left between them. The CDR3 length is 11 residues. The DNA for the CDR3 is TGCAGTGCTACCAGGGAATACGAGCAGTACTTC. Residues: CSATREYEQYF.

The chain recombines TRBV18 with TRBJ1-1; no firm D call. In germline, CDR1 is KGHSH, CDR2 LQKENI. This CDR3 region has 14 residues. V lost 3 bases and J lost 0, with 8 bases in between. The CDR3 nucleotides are TGTGCCAGCTCACCCTACCTTTTGAACACTGAAGCTTTCTTT. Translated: CASSPYLLNTEAFF.

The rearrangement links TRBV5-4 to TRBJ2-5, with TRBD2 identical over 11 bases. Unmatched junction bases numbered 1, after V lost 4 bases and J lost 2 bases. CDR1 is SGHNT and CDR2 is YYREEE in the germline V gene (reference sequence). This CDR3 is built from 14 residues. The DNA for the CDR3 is TGTGCCAGCAGCCGACTAGCGGGGCAAGAGACCCAGTACTTC. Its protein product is CASSRLAGQETQYF.

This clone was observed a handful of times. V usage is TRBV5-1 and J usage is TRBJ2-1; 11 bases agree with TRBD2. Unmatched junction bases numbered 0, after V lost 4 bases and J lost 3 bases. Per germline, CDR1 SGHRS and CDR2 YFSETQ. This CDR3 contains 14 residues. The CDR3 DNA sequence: TGCGCCAGCAGCGGGACTAGCGGCTACAATGAGCAGTTCTTC. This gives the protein CASSGTSGYNEQFF. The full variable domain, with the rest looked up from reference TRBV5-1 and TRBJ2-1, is KAGVTQTPRYLIKTRGQQVTLSCSPISGHRSVSWYQQTPGQGLQFLFEYFSETQRNKGNFPGRFSGRQFSNSRSEMNVSTLELGDSALYLCASSGTSGYNEQFFGPGTRLTVL.

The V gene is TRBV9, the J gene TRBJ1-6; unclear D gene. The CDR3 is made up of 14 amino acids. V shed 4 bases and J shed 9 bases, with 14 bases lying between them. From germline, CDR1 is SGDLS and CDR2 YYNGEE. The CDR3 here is CASSSGPEGSPLHF. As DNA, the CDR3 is TGTGCCAGCAGCTCTGGGCCCGAGGGTTCACCCCTCCACTTT.

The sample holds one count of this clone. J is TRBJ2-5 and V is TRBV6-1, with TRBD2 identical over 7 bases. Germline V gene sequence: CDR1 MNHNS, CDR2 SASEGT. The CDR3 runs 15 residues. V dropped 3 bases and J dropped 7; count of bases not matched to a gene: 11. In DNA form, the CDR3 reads TGTGCCAGCAGTGATGTAAGCGGGGCCCGGGGGACCCAGTACTTC. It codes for CASSDVSGARGTQYF.